The sequence of this TCR beta chain was determined in a study of T cells after somatic rescue of genetic block. The table lists this clone with a count of one. Trimming shortened V by 2 bases and J by 1 base, and 9 bases separated the two germline ends. CDR1 and CDR2 (germline): SGHVS, FQNEAQ. The CDR3 has 15 residues. Produced via immunoSEQ multiplex PCR; TCRdb's table is partial and in-frame only. The data hold tens of thousands of clones, with 70% to 90% observed a single time. The gene calls are TRBV7-8 and TRBJ2-4, with a tentative D call TRBD2 (6 bases). This clonotype was sampled from a woman aged 18 to 35. Sample: peripheral blood mononuclear cells (PBMCs). This chain's CDR3 is CASSLRLAAKNIQYF. The CDR3 nucleotides read TGTGCCAGCAGCTTACGTCTAGCGGCCAAAAACATTCAGTACTTC.